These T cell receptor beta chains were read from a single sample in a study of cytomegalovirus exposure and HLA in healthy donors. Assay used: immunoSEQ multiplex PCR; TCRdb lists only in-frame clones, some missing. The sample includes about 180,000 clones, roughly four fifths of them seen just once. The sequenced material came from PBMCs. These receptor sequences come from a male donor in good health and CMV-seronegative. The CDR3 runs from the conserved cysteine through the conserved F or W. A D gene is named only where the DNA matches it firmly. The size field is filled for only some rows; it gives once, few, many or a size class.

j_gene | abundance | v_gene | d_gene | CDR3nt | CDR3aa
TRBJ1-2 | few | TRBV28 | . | TGTGCCAGCAGTTCAATACAGGTCCCCTATGGCTACACCTTC | CASSSIQVPYGYTF
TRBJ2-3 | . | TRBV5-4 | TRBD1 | TGTGCCAGCAGCCCCGCCGGGACAGGGCCGTATACGCAGTATTTT | CASSPAGTGPYTQYF
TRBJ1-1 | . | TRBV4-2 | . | TGTGCCAGCAGCCAAGAGAGAGCGACGATGAACACTGAAGCTTTCTTT | CASSQERATMNTEAFF
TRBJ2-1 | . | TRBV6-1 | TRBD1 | TGTGCCAGCATCACAGGGGTCGTGCAGAACAATGAGCAGTTCTTC | CASITGVVQNNEQFF
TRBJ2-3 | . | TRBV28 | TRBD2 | TGTGCCAGCAGTCTCGGGACTAGCGGGAGTGGCACGCAGTATTTT | CASSLGTSGSGTQYF
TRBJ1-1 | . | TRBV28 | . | TGTGCCAGCAGTTTACAGGGGTCGGTCACTGAAGCTTTCTTT | CASSLQGSVTEAFF
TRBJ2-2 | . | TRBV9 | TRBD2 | TGTGCCAGCAGCCCCCCGGGGACTAGCCCAACCGGGGAGCTGTTTTTT | CASSPPGTSPTGELFF
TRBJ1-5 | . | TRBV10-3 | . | TGTGCCATCAATCCGGGTTATAGCAATCAGCCCCAGCATTTT | CAINPGYSNQPQHF
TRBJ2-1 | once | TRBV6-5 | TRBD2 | TGTGCCAGCAGTTACGGGACTAGCGGGAGGCTGGGTGAGCAGTTCTTC | CASSYGTSGRLGEQFF
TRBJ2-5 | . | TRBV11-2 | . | TGTGCCAGCAGCTTAGCAAAAGAGACCCAGTACTTC | CASSLAKETQYF
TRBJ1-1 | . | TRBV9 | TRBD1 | TGTGCCAGCAGCGACAGGGGAGGGAACACTGAAGCTTTCTTT | CASSDRGGNTEAFF
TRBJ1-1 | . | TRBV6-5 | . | TGTGCCAGCAGCCCCGGGACATTGAACACTGAAGCTTTCTTT | CASSPGTLNTEAFF
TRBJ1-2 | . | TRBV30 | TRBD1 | TGTGCCTGGAGTCCCGGGACAGCTTTGGCTAACTATGGCTACACCTTC | CAWSPGTALANYGYTF
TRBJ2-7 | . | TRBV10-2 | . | TGCGCCAGCAGTGAGTCGGGGACAAATGGCCATTACGAGCAGTACTTC | CASSESGTNGHYEQYF
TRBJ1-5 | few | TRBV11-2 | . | TGTGCCAGCAGCCTTGGGGAAACAGGGTACAATCAGCCCCAGCATTTT | CASSLGETGYNQPQHF
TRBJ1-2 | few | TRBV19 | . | TGTGCCAGTAGTATATTAGCAGGGGAAACTCGCAACTATGGCTACACCTTC | CASSILAGETRNYGYTF
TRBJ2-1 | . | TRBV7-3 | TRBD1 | TGTGCCAGCAGCTTAATGGGGACAGGGGTGAATGAGCAGTTCTTC | CASSLMGTGVNEQFF
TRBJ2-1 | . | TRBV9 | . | TGTGCCAGCAGCGTAGCTACGGGGGCCTACAATGAGCAGTTCTTC | CASSVATGAYNEQFF
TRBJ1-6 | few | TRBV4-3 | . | TGCGCCAGCGCTAAAGGGGTAGGTAATTCACCCCTCCACTTT | CASAKGVGNSPLHF
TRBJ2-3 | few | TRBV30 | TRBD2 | TGTGCCTTTGGGACTAGCGGGAGGAGATTGGGCACAGATACGCAGTATTTT | CAFGTSGRRLGTDTQYF
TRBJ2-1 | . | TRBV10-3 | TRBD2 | TGTGCCATCAGGGGACTAGTAGGCAACAATGAGCAGTTCTTC | CAIRGLVGNNEQFF
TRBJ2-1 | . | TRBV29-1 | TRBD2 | TGCAGCGTTGAAAGGCGGGAGGGCGGGCAGTTCTTC | CSVERREGGQFF
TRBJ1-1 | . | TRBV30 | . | TGTGCCTGGAGTGTGTCCAGCGCAGCTTTCTTT | CAWSVSSAAFF
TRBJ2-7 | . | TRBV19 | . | TGTGCCAGTAGTATGTCCGGGACAATAAACTACGAGCAGTACTTC | CASSMSGTINYEQYF
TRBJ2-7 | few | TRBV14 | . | TGTGCCAGCAGCCAATCCTACGAGCAGTACTTC | CASSQSYEQYF
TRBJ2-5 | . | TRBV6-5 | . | TGTGCCAGCAGTCCTTTCGGGAGTTATAAAGAGACCCAGTACTTC | CASSPFGSYKETQYF
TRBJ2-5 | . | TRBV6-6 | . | TGTGCCAGCAGTTATGGGGCGGTCCTACAAGAGACCCAGTACTTC | CASSYGAVLQETQYF
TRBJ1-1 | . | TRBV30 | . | TGTGCCTGGACAGAGGGGAACACTGAAGCTTTCTTT | CAWTEGNTEAFF
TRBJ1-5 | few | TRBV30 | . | TGTGCCTGGAATGAGGATAGCAATCAGCCCCAGCATTTT | CAWNEDSNQPQHF
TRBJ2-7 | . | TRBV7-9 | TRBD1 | TGTGCCAGCAGCTTAGGACAGGGGTCCTCCTACGAGCAGTACTTC | CASSLGQGSSYEQYF
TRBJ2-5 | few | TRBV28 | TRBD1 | TGTGCCAGCAGCCTGACAGGGGGCCCAGAGACCCAGTACTTC | CASSLTGGPETQYF
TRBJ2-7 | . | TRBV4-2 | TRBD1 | TGTGCCAGCAGCCAGGATGACAGGGGTTCTTTAAGCGAGCAGTACTTC | CASSQDDRGSLSEQYF
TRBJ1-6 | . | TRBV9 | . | TGTGCCAGCAGCATAAGCGGATTTGGCAATTCACCCCTCCACTTT | CASSISGFGNSPLHF